These 17 T cell receptor beta chains share one sample of origin, sequenced in a study of CD8 T cells in Susac syndrome. The RNA input was roughly 0.45 to 1 ug, and it was reverse transcribed with random hexamers. Using its own MiXCR run on the immunoSEQ multiplex PCR reads, TCRdb lists one record per CDR3 protein. The table records more than 95,000 distinct CDR3 sequences, approximately 96% of them present only once. The sequencing sample was made of CD4+ T cells from PBMCs. The receptors here all came from a human donor in good health.

As DNA, the CDR3 is TGTGCCAGCAGCTTGGGCTTGGGAGCGGGAGACACAGATACGCAGTATTTT. Translation: CASSLGLGAGDTDTQYF. This chain connects TRBV5-6 to TRBJ2-3; 8 bases align to TRBD2. CDR3 size: 17 residues. CDR1 is SGHDT, CDR2 YYEEEE, per germline. V was pared by 0 bases and J by 2 bases, with 8 bases of the junction left unmatched.

The chain couples TRBV29-1 to TRBJ2-1; D possibly corresponds to TRBD2 (5 bases). Trimming removed 4 bases at V and 0 bases at J, with 10 bases between. The germline gives CDR1 SQVTM, CDR2 ANQGSEA. CDR3 length: 14 residues. The CDR3 DNA is TGCAGCGTTGCTGGCCGGGGCTCCTACAATGAGCAGTTCTTC. This sequence encodes CSVAGRGSYNEQFF.

The rearrangement uses TRBV7-2 and TRBJ1-2, with 7 bases that match TRBD1. The germline CDR1 and CDR2 sequences are SGHTA and FQGNSA. Trimming removed 0 bases from V and 5 bases from J; junction bases left unmatched: 6. This CDR3 is built from 15 residues. Here the CDR3 DNA reads TGTGCCAGCAGCTTAGCGCTGACAGGGTCTTATGGCTACACCTTC. It encodes CASSLALTGSYGYTF.

The chain joins TRBV4-3 to TRBJ1-5; D perhaps matches TRBD1 (5 bases). The CDR3 is 16 residues long. V dropped 4 bases and J dropped 0 bases, with 13 bases sitting between them. Germline assignment: CDR1 LGHNA and CDR2 YSLEER. The CDR3 protein is CASSRDVISSNQPQHF. CDR3 sequence (DNA): TGCGCCAGCAGCCGGGACGTGATTAGTAGCAATCAGCCCCAGCATTTT.

The chain uses TRBV20-1 and TRBJ2-4; D gene unclear. Trimming pared 3 bases from V and 13 bases from J, leaving 13 bases between. CDR1 and CDR2 from the germline V gene are DFQATT and SNEGSKA (reference sequence). The CDR3 sequence is 11 residues long. The CDR3 DNA is TGCAGTGCTAGTACTAAGGTGGGGCAGTACTTC. This gives the protein CSASTKVGQYF.

The rearrangement joins TRBV7-2 to TRBJ2-3; 8 bases map to TRBD2. The CDR3 sequence is 14 residues long. Germline assignment: CDR1 SGHTA and CDR2 FQGNSA. J gave up 4 bases and V 7 bases, and 7 bases lay outside the gene matches. The CDR3 DNA is TGTGCCAGCACCAGCCCCGGGAGGGCAGATACGCAGTATTTT. It translates to CASTSPGRADTQYF.

The chain links TRBV7-8 to TRBJ1-4; D uncertain. The CDR3 runs 14 residues. The V gene lost 1 base and the J gene lost 5 bases, with 8 bases spanning the gap. Germline V gene data show CDR1 as SGHVS and CDR2 as FQNEAQ. CDR3 nucleotides: TGTGCCAGCAGCTTAGGTACGGCAAATGAAAAACTGTTTTTT. Translating it yields CASSLGTANEKLFF.

This clonotype was found a few times. The CDR3 DNA is TGTGCCTCCTCTGGGTTAAACACTGAAGCTTTCTTT. It specifies CASSGLNTEAFF. This chain uses TRBV30 with TRBJ1-1; D ambiguous. Germline lookup yields CDR1 GTSNPN and CDR2 SVGIG (reference sequence). Between the trimmed V and J ends, which lost 7 bases and 2 bases, there was a span of 11 bases. This CDR3 is built from 12 residues.

The chain carries TRBV7-2 and TRBJ2-7; 9 bases agree with TRBD2. The V gene's germline CDR1 is SGHTA and CDR2 FQGNSA. V was pared by 7 bases and J by 2 bases, with 9 bases of the junction left unmatched. The CDR3 has 15 residues. The CDR3 reads CASTPSSGTTYEQYF. CDR3 bases: TGTGCCAGCACCCCCTCTAGCGGGACCACCTACGAGCAGTACTTC.

The table lists this clonotype with a few counts. The chain couples TRBV2 to TRBJ2-5; maybe TRBD2 (6 bases). This CDR3 contains 13 residues. Germline-derived CDR1 and CDR2 are SNHLY and FYNNEI. V lost 6 bases and J lost 3, with 11 bases in between. The CDR3 DNA sequence: TGTGCCAGCAGCTTACAGCGGGAAGAGACCCAGTACTTC. The encoded protein is CASSLQREETQYF. The variable domain in full, with the rest retrieved from reference TRBV2 and TRBJ2-5, is EPEVTQTPSHQVTQMGQEVILRCVPISNHLYFYWYRQILGQKVEFLVSFYNNEISEKSEIFDDQFSVERPDGSNFTLKIRSTKLEDSAMYFCASSLQREETQYFGPGTRLLVL.

The chain carries TRBV18 and TRBJ2-1, with TRBD1 matching 7 bases. The CDR3 sequence is 15 residues long. Losses at the gene ends were 3 bases for V and 9 bases for J; bases not matched to a gene: 11. Germline loops: CDR1 KGHSH, CDR2 LQKENI. The CDR3 region has the DNA TGTGCCAGCTCACCGGTAGGGGGCCTTTCCAGTGAGCAGTTCTTC. Protein product: CASSPVGGLSSEQFF.

This clonotype was found once. The rearrangement uses TRBV5-1 and TRBJ1-5, with D perhaps TRBD1 (6 bases). V lost 0 bases and J 5 bases, leaving 12 bases between the germline ends. The V gene's germline CDR1 is SGHRS and CDR2 YFSETQ. The CDR3 sequence is 15 residues long. CDR3 sequence reads: CASSLEWGADQPQHF. CDR3 coding DNA: TGCGCCAGCAGCTTGGAATGGGGGGCTGATCAGCCCCAGCATTTT.

The V and J genes are TRBV30 and TRBJ2-1, with D perhaps matching TRBD1 or TRBD2 (5 bases each). V lost 0 bases and J lost 3, with 12 bases in between. Per the germline V gene, CDR1 is GTSNPN and CDR2 is SVGIG (reference sequence). The CDR3 consists of 15 residues. The CDR3 region has the DNA TGTGCCTGGAGTGTGAGGGGAGTTGACTACAATGAGCAGTTCTTC. It codes for CAWSVRGVDYNEQFF.

The rearrangement links TRBV11-2 to TRBJ1-5, with D unresolved. V was trimmed by 4 bases and J by 3 bases, leaving 10 bases between them. Germline values: CDR1 SGHAT, CDR2 FQNNGV. The CDR3 has 14 amino acids. CDR3 nucleotide sequence: TGTGCCAGCAGCTCCGGACCTACCAATCAGCCCCAGCATTTT. Its protein is CASSSGPTNQPQHF.

The chain links TRBV29-1 to TRBJ1-2, with unresolved D. Germline CDR1 and CDR2: SQVTM and ANQGSEA. The CDR3 sequence is 12 residues long. V shed 4 bases and J shed 2 bases, with 8 bases lying between them. This CDR3 reads CSVGSQNYGYTF. The CDR3 nucleotides are TGCAGCGTTGGCAGCCAGAACTATGGCTACACCTTC.

CDR3 sequence: CASSDGQGRAYEQYF. In DNA form, the CDR3 reads TGCGCCAGCAGTGATGGGCAGGGGCGAGCCTACGAGCAGTACTTC. The chain carries TRBV10-1 and TRBJ2-7; a weak D match, TRBD1 (6 bases). This CDR3 is 15 amino acids long. Trimming cost V 3 bases and J 2 bases, with 14 bases left between them. Germline V CDR1 and CDR2: WNHNN, SYGVQD (reference sequence).

This CDR3 is CASSSIAGGYNEQFF. The CDR3 DNA sequence: TGTGCCAGCAGCTCCATAGCGGGAGGCTACAATGAGCAGTTCTTC. V usage is TRBV7-2 and J usage is TRBJ2-1, with TRBD2 matching 10 bases. Per the germline V gene, CDR1 is SGHTA and CDR2 is FQGNSA. The CDR3 runs to 15 residues. Losses at the gene ends were 4 bases for V and 3 bases for J; bases not matched to a gene: 3.